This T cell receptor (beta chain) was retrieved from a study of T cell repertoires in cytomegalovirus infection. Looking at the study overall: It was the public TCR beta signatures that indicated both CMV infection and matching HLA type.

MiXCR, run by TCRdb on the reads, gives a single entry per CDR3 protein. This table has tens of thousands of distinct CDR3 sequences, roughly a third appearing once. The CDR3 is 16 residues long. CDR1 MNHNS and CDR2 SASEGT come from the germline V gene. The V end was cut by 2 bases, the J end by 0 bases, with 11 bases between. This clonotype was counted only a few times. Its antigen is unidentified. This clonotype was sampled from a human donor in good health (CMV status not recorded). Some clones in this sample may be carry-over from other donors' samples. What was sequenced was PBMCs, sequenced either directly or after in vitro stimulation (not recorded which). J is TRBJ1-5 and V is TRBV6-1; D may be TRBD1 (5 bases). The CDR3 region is CASSERPGPSNQPQHF. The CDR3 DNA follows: TGTGCCAGCAGTGAAAGGCCAGGGCCTAGCAATCAGCCCCAGCATTTT.